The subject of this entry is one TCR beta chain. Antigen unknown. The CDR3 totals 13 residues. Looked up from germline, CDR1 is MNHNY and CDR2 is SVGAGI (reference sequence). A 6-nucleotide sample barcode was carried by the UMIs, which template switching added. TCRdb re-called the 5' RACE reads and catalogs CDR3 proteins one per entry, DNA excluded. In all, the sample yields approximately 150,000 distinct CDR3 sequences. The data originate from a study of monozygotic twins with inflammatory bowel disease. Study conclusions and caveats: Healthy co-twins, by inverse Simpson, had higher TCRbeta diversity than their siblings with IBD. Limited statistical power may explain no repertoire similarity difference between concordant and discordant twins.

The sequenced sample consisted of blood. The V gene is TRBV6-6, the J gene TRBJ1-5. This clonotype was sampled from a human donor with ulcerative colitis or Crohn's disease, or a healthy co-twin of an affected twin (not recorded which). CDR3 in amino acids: CASSYDGPLAQHF.